The next 16 T cell receptor beta chains were all read from a single sample in a study of STAT3 mutations in large granular lymphocyte leukemia. The protocol was immunoSEQ multiplex PCR, while the TCRdb copy is restricted to in-frame clones and leaves out a portion. The profile shows over 30,000 clones, 70% to 90% of them singletons. No antigens are known for them. Study results and limitations: Every T-LGLL patient had at least one immunodominant TCRbeta clonotype.

Sequencing was performed on peripheral blood mononuclear cells. The receptors were sampled from a man in his sixties with T-cell large granular lymphocyte leukemia. Some clones in this sample may be carry-over from other donors' samples.

This chain joins TRBV28 and TRBJ2-5; tentatively, D is TRBD2 (5 bases). This CDR3 comprises 12 residues. Germline assignment: CDR1 MDHEN and CDR2 SYDVKM. The ends were cut back, 5 bases at V and 7 bases at J, with 11 bases in the middle. The DNA for the CDR3 is TGTGCCAGCAGTGCGGGTATTGGGACCCAGTACTTC. This translates into CASSAGIGTQYF.

This clone was detected only a few times. The V and J genes are TRBV7-8 and TRBJ2-3; a weak D match, TRBD2 (6 bases). Germline-derived CDR1 and CDR2 are SGHVS and FQNEAQ. V lost 0 bases, J lost 10 bases, and 20 bases lay in between. This CDR3 is built from 16 residues. The chain's CDR3 is CASSLANGTPLPSQYF. DNA for the CDR3: TGTGCCAGCAGCTTAGCCAACGGGACTCCCCTCCCCTCGCAGTATTTT.

Written as DNA, the CDR3 is TGTGCCAGCAGTTACGGATGGAGCTCCTACAATGAGCAGTTCTTC. This gives the protein CASSYGWSSYNEQFF. This chain uses TRBV6-5 with TRBJ2-1; D uncertain. Per the germline V gene, CDR1 is MNHEY and CDR2 is SVGAGI. Trimming took 2 bases from V and 0 from J, leaving 8 bases between them. The CDR3 spans 15 residues.

The rearrangement joins TRBV12-5 to TRBJ1-5, with D possibly TRBD1 on 5 matching bases. Germline V lookup: CDR1 LGHNT, CDR2 FRNRAP. The V gene lost 7 bases and the J gene lost 7 bases, with 14 bases spanning the gap. CDR3 length: 13 residues. CDR3 nucleotides: TGTGCTAGTGTCATGAGGGGAGAGCAGCCCCAGCATTTT. Translated: CASVMRGEQPQHF.

CDR3 sequence: CASSEGDSGRRDTQYF. CDR3 in DNA: TGTGCCAGCAGCGAGGGGGATAGCGGGAGACGAGATACGCAGTATTTT. The chain recombines TRBV9 with TRBJ2-3, with 9 bases aligning to TRBD2. J was trimmed by 5 bases and V by 3 bases; bases with no gene match: 10. Germline V gene data show CDR1 as SGDLS and CDR2 as YYNGEE. There are 16 residues in the CDR3.

V usage is TRBV9 and J usage is TRBJ1-2; TRBD1 might be the D (6 bases). The ends were cut back, 6 bases at V and 6 bases at J, with 12 bases in the middle. This CDR3 is 12 amino acids long. Germline-derived CDR1 and CDR2 are SGDLS and YYNGEE. CDR3 in amino acids: CASTPQGNGYTF. CDR3 nucleotides: TGTGCCAGCACACCTCAGGGGAATGGCTACACCTTC.

The CDR3, as DNA: TGTGCCTCTCACCGGGATCGGGGAGAGGGCACTGAAGCTTTCTTT. This gives the protein CASHRDRGEGTEAFF. The chain links TRBV10-3 to TRBJ1-1; no reliable D call. CDR1 and CDR2 (germline): ENHRY, SYGVKD. V shed 11 bases and J shed 4 bases, with 23 bases lying between them. CDR3 length: 15 amino acids.

The V gene is TRBV27, the J gene TRBJ1-5, with a tentative D call TRBD1 (5 bases). Trimming removed 6 bases at V and 6 bases at J, with 9 bases between. This CDR3 has 12 amino acids. CDR1 is MNHEY, CDR2 SMNVEV, per germline (reference sequence). CDR3 bases: TGTGCCAGCAGGGGGCGCATTCAGCCCCAGCATTTT. This codes for CASRGRIQPQHF.

The sample holds one count of this clone. The chain employs TRBV5-6 and TRBJ2-2; 8 bases align to TRBD1. J lost 4 bases, V lost 3 bases, and 14 bases had no gene match. Germline CDR1 SGHDT, CDR2 YYEEEE. The CDR3 is 18 amino acids. Here the CDR3 DNA reads TGTGCCAGCAGCTCCTCTCTTCAGGGGGCCCCCCCCACCGGGGAGCTGTTTTTT. Protein sequence: CASSSSLQGAPPTGELFF.

This sequence joins TRBV5-1 and TRBJ2-2; TRBD2 might be the D (6 bases). Germline V gene data show CDR1 as SGHRS and CDR2 as YFSETQ. V shed 0 bases and J shed 6 bases, with 15 bases lying between them. The CDR3 has 16 amino acids. CDR3 in amino acids: CASSLAVTRGAGELFF. The CDR3 DNA follows: TGCGCCAGCAGCTTGGCCGTCACGCGCGGGGCCGGGGAGCTGTTTTTT.

CDR3: CATSRGTLTHEQYF. CDR3 bases: TGTGCCACCAGCAGAGGGACCCTAACTCACGAGCAGTACTTC. V gene TRBV15 combines with J gene TRBJ2-7; D is unresolved. The V and J ends lost 1 base and 5 bases respectively, with 12 bases between them. The CDR3 is 14 residues long. CDR1 LNHNV and CDR2 YYDKDF come from the germline V gene (reference sequence).

The chain couples TRBV27 to TRBJ1-5; TRBD1 agrees at 8 bases. Germline CDR1 reads MNHEY; CDR2 reads SMNVEV (reference sequence). The CDR3 covers 18 residues. Trimming removed 5 bases from V and 9 bases from J; junction bases left unmatched: 21. CDR3 DNA: TGTGCCAGCAGTCGCAAACCACCACTGACAGGGGCTGTTCGGCCCCAGCATTTT. Translation: CASSRKPPLTGAVRPQHF.

The chain carries TRBV5-1 and TRBJ2-7; 7 bases are a match to TRBD2. V gave up 0 bases and J gave up 0 bases; unmatched junction bases: 6. Germline V CDR1 and CDR2: SGHRS, YFSETQ. The CDR3 is 16 residues long. The CDR3 sequence is CASSLGLAEYSYEQYF. For the CDR3, the DNA is TGCGCCAGCAGCTTGGGGCTAGCGGAGTACTCCTACGAGCAGTACTTC.

The chain has TRBV19 and TRBJ1-2; D is undetermined. Per germline, CDR1 LNHDA and CDR2 SQIVND (reference sequence). V was cut by 2 bases and J by 7 bases, with 11 bases left in between. The CDR3 runs to 13 residues. The CDR3 region is CASSILGDRGYTF. The CDR3 DNA is TGTGCCAGTAGTATATTAGGCGACCGTGGCTACACCTTC. Complete variable domain (other parts from reference TRBV19 and TRBJ1-2): DGGITQSPKYLFRKEGQNVTLSCEQNLNHDAMYWYRQDPGQGLRLIYYSQIVNDFQKGDIAEGYSVSREKKESFPLTVTSAQKNPTAFYLCASSILGDRGYTFGSGTRLTVV.

The rearrangement joins TRBV28 to TRBJ1-5; TRBD1 agrees at 7 bases. Germline V lookup: CDR1 MDHEN, CDR2 SYDVKM. The CDR3 runs 15 residues. The ends lost 1 base at V and 6 bases at J; junction bases unmatched: 6. CDR3 nucleotides: TGTGCCAGCAGTTTATTAGGGGGCCGGGGTCAGCCCCAGCATTTT. The encoded protein is CASSLLGGRGQPQHF.

J is TRBJ1-5 and V is TRBV29-1; D might be TRBD1 (6 bases). Trimming pared 6 bases from V and 5 bases from J, leaving 14 bases between. The CDR3 extends over 13 amino acids. CDR1 SQVTM and CDR2 ANQGSEA come from the germline V gene. The CDR3 sequence: CSVKGGGDQPQHF. The DNA of the CDR3 is TGCAGCGTGAAGGGGGGCGGCGATCAGCCCCAGCATTTT.